Presented here are 11 T cell receptor beta chains from one specimen sequenced in a study of blood T cell repertoires in COVID-19 (dated by TCRdb to the early 2020s). The library was generated by the immunoSEQ multiplex PCR assay. This immuneACCESS table, as held by TCRdb, lists in-frame sequences with V and J called but not all clones. Of the missing ones, under half trace to an unresolved V gene in checked studies; the others have no known cause. The sample table holds over 20,000 clones, of which 81% were seen once. The top ten clones comprise 40% to 65% of the sample. The sample comprised peripheral blood. Receptors were obtained from a man in his forties or fifties with active or convalescent COVID-19.

This clone appeared once. The V and J genes are TRBV11-2 and TRBJ2-3, with a tentative D call TRBD1 (6 bases). CDR1 and CDR2 from the germline V gene are SGHAT and FQNNGV. The CDR3 runs 16 residues. Trimming took 5 bases from V and 4 from J, leaving 19 bases between them. This CDR3 reads CASSLLGSRGSDTQYF. The CDR3 DNA reads as TGTGCCAGCAGCCTCTTAGGTAGTAGGGGGTCAGATACGCAGTATTTT.

J is TRBJ1-5 and V is TRBV3-1 (or the pseudogene TRBV3-2); D call uncertain. The CDR3 is made up of 14 amino acids. Germline assignment: CDR1 LGHDT and CDR2 YNNKEL (reference sequence). Between the trimmed V and J ends, which lost 4 bases and 7 bases, there was a span of 14 bases. CDR3 sequence reads: CASSPDLPGQPQHF. The CDR3, as DNA: TGTGCCAGCAGCCCAGACCTACCAGGCCAGCCCCAGCATTTT.

This clone was counted only a few times. The chain has TRBV5-1 and TRBJ1-3; 10 bases match TRBD1. V was clipped by 0 bases and J by 4 bases; unmatched bases: 4. Germline V lookup: CDR1 SGHRS, CDR2 YFSETQ. The CDR3 contains 16 residues. CDR3 sequence (DNA): TGCGCCAGCAGCTTGGAGGGACAGGGGTACGGAAACACCATATATTTT. This codes for CASSLEGQGYGNTIYF.

This clone was seen only a few times. This sequence joins TRBV6-1 and TRBJ2-7; 8 nucleotides align to TRBD2. J was trimmed by 3 bases and V by 1 base; bases with no gene match: 11. The CDR3 loop spans 17 amino acids. CDR1 is MNHNS and CDR2 is SASEGT in the germline V gene. The CDR3 region has the DNA TGTGCCAGCAGTGAAGAATTCGGTCGGGGGACTAGCTACGAGCAGTACTTC. Its translation is CASSEEFGRGTSYEQYF.

This clone came up a few times. The V gene is TRBV6-5, the J gene TRBJ2-3, with TRBD2 matching over 8 bases. The trim removed 5 bases at V and 0 bases at J, leaving 1 base unmatched. CDR3 length: 14 residues. The V gene's germline CDR1 is MNHEY and CDR2 SVGAGI. CDR3 region: CASSLAGSTDTQYF. The CDR3 DNA reads TGTGCCAGCAGTCTAGCGGGCAGCACAGATACGCAGTATTTT.

The V gene is TRBV7-9, the J gene TRBJ2-7, with D perhaps matching TRBD2 (5 bases). The germline V gene encodes CDR1 SEHNR and CDR2 FQNEAQ (reference sequence). Trimming stripped 1 base from V and 0 bases from J, with 7 bases between. The CDR3 is made up of 14 amino acids. DNA for the CDR3: TGTGCCAGCAGCTTAGTAGGGAGCTCCTACGAGCAGTACTTC. As protein: CASSLVGSSYEQYF.

V gene TRBV5-1 combines with J gene TRBJ1-2; the match to TRBD1 covers 10 bases. Per germline, CDR1 SGHRS and CDR2 YFSETQ. This CDR3 is 15 amino acids long. V lost 0 bases, J lost 4 bases, and 3 bases stayed unmatched. CDR3 DNA: TGCGCCAGCAGCTTGGGGACAGGGGGTCCCTATGGCTACACCTTC. Its translation is CASSLGTGGPYGYTF. Supplemented by reference TRBV5-1 and TRBJ1-2, the full variable domain reads KAGVTQTPRYLIKTRGQQVTLSCSPISGHRSVSWYQQTPGQGLQFLFEYFSETQRNKGNFPGRFSGRQFSNSRSEMNVSTLELGDSALYLCASSLGTGGPYGYTFGSGTRLTVV.

The chain uses TRBV27 and TRBJ2-1, with 10 bases aligning to TRBD2. Germline V CDR1 and CDR2: MNHEY, SMNVEV (reference sequence). This CDR3 spans 15 amino acids. V shed 7 bases, J shed 10 bases, and the junction held 13 bases outside the gene matches. DNA of the CDR3: TGTGCCAGCACCCCGATACTAGCGGGATCGGGGGAGCAGTTCTTC. Translating it yields CASTPILAGSGEQFF.

V is TRBV5-1 and J is TRBJ2-7; 10 bases agree with TRBD2. With 4 bases clipped from V and 0 bases from J, the junction kept 4 bases outside the gene matches. CDR1 SGHRS and CDR2 YFSETQ come from the germline V gene. There are 15 residues in the CDR3. This CDR3 reads CASSRKREGSYEQYF. The CDR3 region has the DNA TGCGCCAGCAGCAGGAAGCGGGAGGGCTCCTACGAGCAGTACTTC.

The chain uses TRBV7-3 and TRBJ1-1; D call uncertain. The CDR3 is 13 residues long. Trimming took 5 bases from V and 4 from J, leaving 11 bases between them. Per germline, CDR1 SGHTA and CDR2 FQGTGA. In nucleotides, the CDR3 is TGTGCCAGCAGCATGGGAGGGTTCACTGAAGCTTTCTTT. Amino acid sequence: CASSMGGFTEAFF.

The chain couples TRBV5-1 to TRBJ2-7, with TRBD1 matching over 7 bases. The CDR3 is 15 residues long. The J segment lost 3 bases and the V segment lost 4 bases, leaving 10 bases of the junction unmatched. Per the germline V gene, CDR1 is SGHRS and CDR2 is YFSETQ. CDR3 coding DNA: TGCGCCAGCAGCCCCGGGACAGTAAAGTTCTACGAGCAGTACTTC. Translating it yields CASSPGTVKFYEQYF.